This TCR beta chain was sequenced in a study of early T cells in non-severe SARS-CoV-2 infection. Study as a whole: Chains were unpaired, as sequencing was done on bulk RNA from unsorted whole blood.

Attachment of unique molecular identifiers was made to individual cDNA molecules. Each CDR3 protein gets one entry after TCRdb re-called the 5' RACE reads with MiXCR. The sample contains roughly 110,000 distinct CDR3 sequences, over 8.5% of which appear only once. V was pared by 8 bases and J by 1 base, with 9 bases between. The CDR3 is 13 amino acids. The germline V gene encodes CDR1 SNHLY and CDR2 FYNNEI. This clonotype was seen at least ten times. What it binds is not known. Regarding the study as a whole: Clonotype matching in VDJdb favored anti-spike CD8 responses and did not capture private and CD4 specificities.

J is TRBJ1-5 and V is TRBV2; a weak D match, TRBD1 (6 bases). The clonotype originates from an adult who was a healthcare worker with PCR-confirmed SARS-CoV-2 infection or an uninfected control (not recorded which). Sequencing used whole blood. The CDR3 DNA sequence: TGTGCCAGCGGAGGACAGAGCAATCAGCCCCAGCATTTT. Translating it yields CASGGQSNQPQHF.